This TCR beta chain was captured by sequencing in a study of technical replicates of blood from several donors. The germline V and J ends were trimmed by 2 bases and 6 bases, with 5 bases remaining between them. The CDR3 sequence is 12 residues long. Germline lookup yields CDR1 MGHDK and CDR2 SYGVNS. Here immunoSEQ multiplex PCR was the method, and the copy in TCRdb shows in-frame clones only, minus some. This sample has 50,000 to 70,000 clones, with approximately 86% found just once. The sample holds one count of this clone. The J gene is TRBJ1-3, the V gene TRBV25-1, with D uncertain. The source is a human donor in good health. Some clones in this sample may be carry-over from other donors' samples. Sequencing was performed on PBMCs. The CDR3 DNA reads as TGTGCCAGCAGTGAACGGGAAAACACCATATATTTT. This sequence encodes CASSERENTIYF.